This TCR beta chain derives from a study of blood T cell repertoires in COVID-19. This table comes from immunoSEQ multiplex PCR, and its TCRdb copy is limited to in-frame clones, with some not included. The table has some 99,000 clones, more than 80% seen once. CDR3 length equals 15 residues. Germline lookup yields CDR1 LNHDA and CDR2 SQIVND (reference sequence). V lost 0 bases to trimming and J lost 4 bases; unmatched junction nucleotides: 6. The sequencing input was peripheral blood. The chain carries TRBV19 and TRBJ2-7; 7 bases fit TRBD2. The sequence came from a human donor in a cohort sampled during active COVID-19. CDR3 protein: CASSIEGPSGYEQYF. CDR3 nucleotides: TGTGCCAGTAGTATAGAGGGGCCTAGCGGATACGAGCAGTACTTC.